This T cell receptor beta chain was retrieved from a study of T cell changes during pregnancy in multiple sclerosis. This clone occurred once. The assay was immunoSEQ multiplex PCR, and TCRdb's table has in-frame clones only and misses some. The sample yields approximately 100,000 clones, roughly 90% seen once. The CDR3 extends over 14 amino acids. This TCR came from a female donor with multiple sclerosis, enrolled in a pregnancy study. The V and J genes are TRBV21-1 and TRBJ2-5; the D call in the table, TRBD2, was not verified against the DNA. TRBV21-1 is described as a pseudogene. This specimen consisted of peripheral blood, obtained after pregnancy. For the CDR3, the DNA is TGTGCCAGCAGCTTGTGCCGGGGTCGGGAGACCCAGTACTTC. It yields the protein CASSLCRGRETQYF.